This TCR beta chain came from a study of T-cell memory formation after mild COVID-19 (dated by TCRdb to 2020 to 2023). Turning to the overall study: Most TCR sequence clusters were specific to one of the two donors. In a couple of donors, T-cell clones that expanded and contracted after mild COVID-19 were tracked by sequencing TCRalpha and TCRbeta repertoires over time. Two young, previously healthy adult volunteers, one female and one male, were included in the cohort. What the research found in general, with its limitations: Clones that contracted from day 15 to 85 showed balanced CD4/CD8 phenotypes, whereas a second wave of clones that expanded from day 15 to 37 leaned towards CD4+. SARS-CoV-2 specificity of the second-wave clones peaking on day 37 was not confirmed. Contracting CD4+ clones were found mainly in CM and EM memory subsets, while CD8+ clones were enriched in EMRA. Only a couple of mild cases were covered by the study, and larger cohorts that include severe cases with pre-infection samples were considered necessary. Some responding clones were detected in pre-infection memory, suggesting pre-existing cross-reactive memory T cells joined the SARS-CoV-2 response.

TCRdb names Illumina NovaSeq 6000 as the instrument used. cDNA libraries for TCRalpha and TCRbeta were prepared by 5'RACE using constant-segment primers, with sample barcodes and unique molecular identifiers added. Trizol reagent was used to extract RNA from every sample. Libraries were amplified in two PCR steps, with a second sample barcode and Illumina TruSeq adapters added in the second step. Libraries were sequenced on an Illumina NovaSeq with 2 x 150 bp paired-end reads. Under the source paper's analysis protocol: With migec v1.2.7, reads were demultiplexed and then collapsed into UMI-guided consensus sequences. With mixcr v2.1.11, UMI consensuses were aligned to TRA and TRB V and J templates and assembled into clonotypes. Expanded or contracted clonotypes were those called significant by both edgeR and NoisET, with noise models trained on biological replicates. For edgeR calls, the thresholds were a false discovery rate-adjusted p below 0.01 and a log2 fold-change of 1. As an exploratory analysis of dynamics, PCA with hierarchical clustering was applied to max-normalized trajectories of the 1000 most abundant clonotypes. The CD4 or CD8 phenotype of responding clones was assigned using the separately sequenced CD4+ and CD8+ repertoires. TCRdb trimmed the raw reads at Q25, called clones with MiXCR and kept productive beta chains. CDR3 protein sequences are deduplicated, and each keeps its most common genes and DNA. TCRdb, rather than the study authors, made the V and J calls. The sample data list 400,000 to 500,000 distinct CDR3 sequences, and approximately 18% of these were observed just once. The ten largest clones capture 20% to 25% of the sample.

This clonotype was detected only a few times. Its antigen is unknown. Base qualities are not recorded, but no much larger clone differs from it by a single base. The V and J ends are trimmed by 3 bases and 6 bases, leaving 10 bases between them. The CDR3 covers 13 residues, taking in both the cysteine and the phenylalanine. The read is trimmed to its CDR3 DNA, 39 bases read in frame from base 1. In the germline V gene, CDR1 corresponds to SGDLS and CDR2 to YYNGEE. Ficoll-Paque density gradient centrifugation was used to isolate PBMCs. This sequence originates from a man between 18 and 29 years old who had mild COVID-19 (a few samples of this study predate the infection). The sample titles of this study are shuffled in the database, so cell type and time point are left out; the donor was told from shared clones. The sequenced sample was PBMCs or a T cell subset sorted from them (not recorded which). Rearrangement joined TRBV9 to TRBJ1-5, and the D gene may be TRBD1, 6 bases matching. The CDR3 region reads CASSADRSQPQHF. The nucleotide sequence is given as TGTGCCAGCAGCGCAGACAGGAGTCAGCCCCAGCATTTT.